Below, 23 T cell receptor beta chains from the same sample are listed, as sequenced in a study of tumor-infiltrating lymphocytes in oesophageal squamous cell carcinoma. TCRdb ran MiXCR on the PCR reads and lists one entry per CDR3 protein. This table has 10,000 to 15,000 distinct CDR3 sequences, 55% to 70% appearing once. The source material was esophageal tumor tissue. The receptors were sampled from a female donor with esophageal squamous cell carcinoma.

This clonotype was recorded many times. Being one base from a much bigger clone, this may be a read error. The rearrangement uses TRBV7-2 and TRBJ2-7; tentatively, D is TRBD1 (6 bases). The ends were cut back, 1 base at V and 7 bases at J, with 17 bases in the middle. Per germline, CDR1 SGHTA and CDR2 FQGNSA. The CDR3 spans 15 residues. In nucleotides, the CDR3 is TGTGCCAGCAGCTTAGGGGGTCAGGGGTACAATGAGCAGTACTTC. Its protein product is CASSLGGQGYNEQYF.

The chain combines TRBV10-2 with TRBJ2-5; 7 bases line up with TRBD2. The J call is uncertain, as TRBJ2-1 better fits the DNA end. The CDR3 is made up of 14 amino acids. Looked up from germline, CDR1 is WSHSY and CDR2 is SAAADI. The CDR3 DNA reads as TGCGCCAGCAGACTAAGCGGGATGGCCAATGAGCAGTTCTTC. This translates into CASRLSGMANEQFF.

Of note for this clonotype: A clone one base away is much larger, so this may be a read error. The rearrangement uses TRBV2 and TRBJ1-5, with TRBD1 as a possible D gene (5 bases). Germline V gives CDR1 SNHLY, CDR2 FYNNEI. There are 13 residues in the CDR3. V was cut by 6 bases and J by 10 bases, with 16 bases left in between. The CDR3 protein is CASSQGIFHPQHF. The CDR3 DNA sequence: TGTGCCAGCAGCCAGGGAATTTTTCACCCCCAGCATTTT.

This clonotype was seen many times. This chain joins TRBV6-1 and TRBJ1-2; no reliable D call. CDR1 MNHNS and CDR2 SASEGT come from the germline V gene. Trimming left V 3 bases short and J 7 bases short, with 9 bases between. The CDR3 consists of 12 residues. The CDR3 bases are TGTGCCAGCAGTGATTCCGGGTTTGGCTACACCTTC. Its translation is CASSDSGFGYTF.

The chain recombines TRBV6-6 with TRBJ2-1, with D possibly being TRBD1 (6 bases). The ends were cut back, 0 bases at V and 0 bases at J, with 12 bases in the middle. Germline V gene sequence: CDR1 MNHNY, CDR2 SVGAGI (reference sequence). This CDR3 has 17 residues. CDR3 residues: CASSYSNRVGSYNEQFF. The CDR3 region has the DNA TGTGCCAGCAGTTACTCGAACAGGGTCGGCTCCTACAATGAGCAGTTCTTC.

A word on this clonotype: At one end, the junction sequence differs from germline, possibly due to a read error. V gene TRBV28 combines with J gene TRBJ2-6; 8 bases are a match to TRBD1. This CDR3 region has 13 residues. Germline CDR1 is MDHEN and CDR2 is SYDVKM. The CDR3 DNA sequence: TGTGCCAGCAGCACACAGGGGGACCAGCCCCAGCATTTC. Translating gives CASSTQGDQPQHF.

The CDR3 nucleotides are TGTGCCAGCAGTTTCGATTGGGACAGCGAGAGCTCTGGGGCCAACGTCCTGACTTTC. Protein sequence: CASSFDWDSESSGANVLTF. J is TRBJ2-6 and V is TRBV7-3; 7 bases fit TRBD1. CDR1 is SGHTA, CDR2 FQGTGA, per germline. The CDR3 has 19 amino acids. Trimming cost V 6 bases and J 0 bases; bases outside gene matches: 14.

A word on this clonotype: One junction end disagrees with the germline gene, perhaps due to a read error. The rearrangement links TRBV7-6 to TRBJ2-4; a possible D gene is TRBD2 (5 bases). The CDR3 has 16 residues. Per germline, CDR1 SGHVS and CDR2 FNYEAQ. CDR3 region: CANSSGAVTLGNEQYF. CDR3 DNA: TGTGCCAACAGCTCCGGAGCGGTCACCTTGGGCAATGAGCAGTACTTC.

The chain uses TRBV28 and TRBJ2-5, with D unresolved. The end of the DNA aligns better with TRBJ2-1, so the J call may be wrong. There are 13 residues in the CDR3. Germline values: CDR1 MDHEN, CDR2 SYDVKM. The CDR3 region has the DNA TGTGCCAGCAGTTTATCCCGTTACAATGAGCAGTTCTTC. Translating gives CASSLSRYNEQFF.

CDR3 loop: CASSTTSSTGELFF. DNA of the CDR3: TGTGCCAGCAGTACCACTAGTAGCACCGGGGAGCTGTTTTTT. The chain couples TRBV6-5 to TRBJ2-2; D perhaps matches TRBD2 (5 bases). Per the germline V gene, CDR1 is MNHEY and CDR2 is SVGAGI. This CDR3 has 14 amino acids. V lost 5 bases, J lost 4 bases, and 11 bases lay in between.

By share of the sample, this clonotype is large (0.1 to 1%). The chain has TRBV7-9 and TRBJ2-1, with D possibly being TRBD2 (5 bases). Germline V lookup: CDR1 SEHNR, CDR2 FQNEAQ (reference sequence). The V gene lost 0 bases and the J gene lost 2 bases, with 8 bases spanning the gap. The CDR3 is 15 residues long. The CDR3: CASSLAGVPYNEQFF. DNA for the CDR3: TGTGCCAGCAGCTTAGCGGGAGTACCCTACAATGAGCAGTTCTTC. The full variable domain, completed using reference TRBV7-9 and TRBJ2-1, is DTGVSQNPRHKITKRGQNVTFRCDPISEHNRLYWYRQTLGQGPEFLTYFQNEAQLEKSRLLSDRFSAERPKGSFSTLEIQRTEQGDSAMYLCASSLAGVPYNEQFFGPGTRLTVL.

This clonotype was seen a handful of times. The J gene is TRBJ2-3, the V gene TRBV7-2; 10 bases agree with TRBD1. Near its end, the DNA agrees better with TRBJ2-5, so the J call may be wrong. The germline V gene encodes CDR1 SGHTA and CDR2 FQGNSA. CDR3 length: 15 residues. CDR3 sequence: CASSGGTGVRGTQYF. In DNA, the CDR3 is TGTGCCAGCAGCGGAGGGACAGGGGTTCGGGGGACCCAGTACTTC.

The V and J genes are TRBV28 and TRBJ2-1; 7 bases line up with TRBD2. The J call is uncertain, as TRBJ2-5 better fits the DNA end. The CDR3 runs to 14 residues. The germline V gene encodes CDR1 MDHEN and CDR2 SYDVKM. CDR3 region: CASKLNGGQETQYF. For the CDR3, the DNA is TGTGCCAGCAAACTTAACGGGGGGCAAGAGACCCAGTACTTC.

The chain links TRBV6-1 to TRBJ2-1; 13 positions agree with TRBD2. Trimming cost V 1 base and J 3 bases; bases outside gene matches: 6. Germline lookup yields CDR1 MNHNS and CDR2 SASEGT. CDR3 length equals 18 residues. CDR3 sequence reads: CASSEVTSGGAFYNEQFF. CDR3 sequence (DNA): TGTGCCAGCAGTGAAGTAACTAGCGGGGGGGCTTTCTACAATGAGCAGTTCTTC.

By share, this clonotype counts as medium-sized. The chain carries TRBV12-3 or TRBV12-4 and TRBJ2-3; tentatively, D is TRBD1 (6 bases). V lost 6 bases and J lost 0, with 22 bases in between. The CDR3 spans 18 residues. The CDR3 region has the DNA TGTGCCAGCAGACCGGGACACCTTAGGTCCTCTAGCACAGATACGCAGTATTTT. Translation gives CASRPGHLRSSSTDTQYF.

The table lists this clonotype with a few counts. The chain is built from TRBV7-2 and TRBJ2-3; D remains ambiguous. The V and J ends lost 2 bases and 0 bases respectively, with 9 bases between them. The CDR3 loop spans 15 amino acids. The germline CDR1 and CDR2 sequences are SGHTA and FQGNSA. Here the CDR3 reads CASSLTGASTDTQYF. In DNA form, the CDR3 reads TGTGCCAGCAGCTTAACCGGAGCGAGCACAGATACGCAGTATTTT.

This clonotype occurred once. V gene TRBV7-3 combines with J gene TRBJ2-5; 7 bases align to TRBD2. The DNA end is a closer match to TRBJ2-1, so the J assignment may be wrong. This CDR3 region has 15 residues. The germline gives CDR1 SGHTA, CDR2 FQGTGA. The CDR3 is CASSLTSGIGSEQFF. The CDR3 DNA is TGTGCCAGCAGCTTAACAAGCGGGATTGGTAGTGAGCAGTTCTTC.

This clonotype was detected a few times. The chain's CDR3 is CASSSTRGVLADNEQFF. For the CDR3, the DNA is TGTGCCAGCAGCTCAACCCGAGGAGTGCTAGCGGACAATGAGCAGTTCTTC. V is TRBV7-2 and J is TRBJ2-5, with TRBD2 matching 7 bases. The last part of the DNA fits TRBJ2-1 better; the J call may be wrong. CDR3 length: 17 residues. The germline V gene encodes CDR1 SGHTA and CDR2 FQGNSA.

This clonotype was recorded a few times. The CDR3 carries no conserved terminal phenylalanine or tryptophan, so it likely arises from a read error. No DNA is shown, since the ends of the CDR3 on it are uncertain; the CDR3 is the one TCRdb lists. V and J are TRBV27 and TRBJ2-3; the tabulated D call, TRBD2, remains unverified against the DNA. Germline V gene lookup returns CDR1 MNHEY and CDR2 SMNVEV (reference sequence). The CDR3 comprises 17 residues, both ends counted. The CDR3 region is CASSKLAGGHNEQFFGP.

This clonotype was counted a few times. The CDR3 does not end in the conserved phenylalanine or tryptophan, so this is likely a read error. Because the CDR3's place on the DNA is in doubt, the DNA is left out and the CDR3 is given as listed by TCRdb. The V call is TRBV7-8, the J call TRBJ2-6; the D call in the table, TRBD2, was not verified against the DNA. 18 amino acids form the CDR3, both terminal residues included. Germline V gene data show CDR1 as SGHVS and CDR2 as FQNEAQ. The CDR3 reads CASSFPGLAGGETQYFGA.

This clonotype was observed many times. J is TRBJ2-7 and V is TRBV7-2; D unresolved. V gave up 0 bases and J gave up 4 bases, with 7 bases separating them. Germline CDR1 reads SGHTA; CDR2 reads FQGNSA. This CDR3 contains 13 residues. CDR3 sequence: CASSLAVGYEQYF. Here the CDR3 DNA reads TGTGCCAGCAGCTTAGCGGTAGGGTACGAGCAGTACTTC. The variable domain in full, completed from reference TRBV7-2 and TRBJ2-7, reads GAGVSQSPSNKVTEKGKDVELRCDPISGHTALYWYRQSLGQGLEFLIYFQGNSAPDKSGLPSDRFSAERTGGSVSTLTIQRTQQEDSAVYLCASSLAVGYEQYFGPGTRLTVT.

The genes are TRBV7-9 and TRBJ2-3; a possible D gene is TRBD2 (6 bases). The end of the DNA fits TRBJ2-1 better, so the J call may be wrong. CDR1 and CDR2 from the germline V gene are SEHNR and FQNEAQ (reference sequence). This CDR3 contains 14 residues. In DNA, the CDR3 is TGTGCCAGCAGCGGGGACTTGTCCTACAATGAGCAGTTCTTC. Translating it yields CASSGDLSYNEQFF.

Turning to this clonotype: A read error is possible here, since a much larger clone lies one base away. CDR3 amino acids: CASSLMGGPYEQFF. The CDR3 nucleotides read TGTGCCAGCAGCTTAATGGGGGGACCCTACGAGCAGTTCTTC. The chain uses TRBV7-2 and TRBJ2-7; possible D gene TRBD2, 6 bases. The assigned J gene may be wrong: the sequence end matches TRBJ2-1 better. Germline V gene sequence: CDR1 SGHTA, CDR2 FQGNSA. The CDR3 covers 14 residues.